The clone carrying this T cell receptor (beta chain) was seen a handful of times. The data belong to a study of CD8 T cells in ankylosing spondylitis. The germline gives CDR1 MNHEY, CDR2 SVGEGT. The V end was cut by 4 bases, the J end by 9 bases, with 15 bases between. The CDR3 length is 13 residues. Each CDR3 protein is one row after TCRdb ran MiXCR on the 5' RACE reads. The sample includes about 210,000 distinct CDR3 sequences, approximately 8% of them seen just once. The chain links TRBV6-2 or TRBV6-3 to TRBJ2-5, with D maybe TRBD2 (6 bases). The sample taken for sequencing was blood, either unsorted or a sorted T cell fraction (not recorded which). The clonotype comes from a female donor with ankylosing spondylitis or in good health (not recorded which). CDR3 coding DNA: TGTGCCAGCAGTTCATCGGGAGTGGGGTCCCAGTACTTC. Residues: CASSSSGVGSQYF.